A selection of T cell receptor beta chains follows, all from one sample in a study of regulatory T cells in long-lasting Graves disease. TCRdb reprocessed the multiplex PCR reads via MiXCR and lists one record per CDR3 protein. The sample lists around 500,000 distinct CDR3 sequences; about 16% were seen once. The same data also went into a second study, on T cells in Graves' hyperthyroidism and ophthalmopathy.

The sample consisted of peripheral blood mononuclear cells (PBMCs), taken at new diagnosis, from a patient treated with antithyroid drugs. The receptors were gathered from a woman between 40 and 65 years old with Graves disease. Both conserved end residues are part of each CDR3. The D gene is left open where the match is weak. Only some rows state a clone size, as once, few, many or a class for expanded clones.

D gene,J gene,clone size,V gene,CDR3 protein,CDR3 DNA
.,TRBJ2-7,.,TRBV18,CASSPPNQVSSYEQYF,TGTGCCAGCTCACCACCGAATCAGGTGAGCTCCTACGAGCAGTACTTC
.,TRBJ1-2,many,TRBV7-8,CASSPLVGNYGYTF,TGTGCCAGCAGCCCCCTGGTAGGGAACTATGGCTACACCTTC
TRBD1,TRBJ1-1,many,TRBV18,CASSQALSTGGTVEAFF,TGTGCCAGCTCACAAGCTCTATCGACAGGGGGCACGGTTGAAGCTTTCTTT
.,TRBJ2-3,many,TRBV12-3/TRBV12-4,CASGFTSTDTQYF,TGTGCCAGCGGGTTCACTAGCACGGATACGCAGTATTTT
.,TRBJ1-1,many,TRBV12-3/TRBV12-4,CASSWGTGMNTEAFF,TGTGCCAGCAGTTGGGGGACCGGCATGAACACTGAAGCTTTCTTT
TRBD2,TRBJ2-1,.,TRBV7-2,CASSPGQAGAQFF,TGTGCCAGCAGCCCGGGGCAAGCGGGGGCTCAGTTCTTC
.,TRBJ2-5,.,TRBV5-1,CASSAGDGLQETQYF,TGCGCCAGCAGCGCCGGGGACGGCCTACAAGAGACCCAGTACTTC
.,TRBJ2-3,many,TRBV6-1,CASSERGRVWTDTQYF,TGTGCCAGCAGTGAAAGGGGCAGGGTTTGGACAGATACGCAGTATTTT
.,TRBJ1-2,few,TRBV20-1,CSALSRDYGYTF,TGCAGTGCCCTGAGCAGGGACTATGGTTACACCTTC
.,TRBJ1-2,.,TRBV6-2/TRBV6-3,CASIDRGIYGYTF,TGTGCCAGCATTGACAGAGGGATCTATGGCTACACCTTC
.,TRBJ2-1,many,TRBV11-2,CASSLDRRDGQFF,TGTGCCAGCAGCTTAGATCGAAGGGATGGGCAGTTCTTC
.,TRBJ1-3,.,TRBV6-2/TRBV6-3,CASSTQGYFLGNTIYF,TGTGCCAGCAGTACCCAGGGGTACTTCCTTGGAAACACCATATATTTT
TRBD2,TRBJ2-3,once,TRBV2,CASRILAVGGTQYF,TGTGCCAGCAGGATACTAGCGGTGGGTGGTACGCAGTATTTT
TRBD1,TRBJ1-1,many,TRBV19,CASSDRGLTEAFF,TGTGCCAGCAGCGACAGGGGGCTGACTGAAGCTTTCTTT
.,TRBJ1-1,many,TRBV6-5,CASSFFRDTQGAFF,TGTGCCAGCAGTTTTTTCCGGGACACCCAAGGGGCTTTCTTT
.,TRBJ1-1,many,TRBV6-1,CASSEAGNTEAFF,TGTGCCAGCAGTGAAGCGGGGAACACTGAAGCTTTCTTT
.,TRBJ2-1,many,TRBV28,CASSSATGTVSINEQFF,TGTGCCAGCAGTTCCGCTACAGGGACCGTGTCAATCAATGAGCAGTTCTTC
.,TRBJ1-2,.,TRBV6-4,CASSRSRADPYGYTF,TGTGCCAGCAGCCGGAGTAGGGCAGACCCCTATGGCTACACCTTC
.,TRBJ1-2,few,TRBV19,CASSTSFYGYTF,TGTGCCAGTAGTACTAGTTTCTATGGCTACACCTTC
.,TRBJ1-2,few,TRBV18,CASSGGVKGYTF,TGTGCCAGCTCCGGCGGCGTTAAGGGCTACACCTTC
.,TRBJ1-1,once,TRBV20-1,CRADGWRLNTEAFF,TGCAGGGCTGACGGATGGCGTCTGAACACTGAAGCTTTCTTT
TRBD1,TRBJ2-7,once,TRBV6-9,CASSYLDRGHEQYF,TGTGCCAGCAGTTATCTCGACAGGGGCCACGAGCAGTACTTC
.,TRBJ1-1,.,TRBV7-9,CASRSELNTEAFF,TGTGCCAGCCGGAGCGAGTTGAACACTGAAGCTTTCTTT
.,TRBJ1-2,few,TRBV9,CASSTSDGNYGYTF,TGTGCCAGCAGCACTTCGGACGGTAACTATGGCTACACCTTC
.,TRBJ2-4,few,TRBV7-2,CASSLGAALAKNIQYF,TGTGCCAGCAGCTTAGGTGCGGCCCTAGCCAAAAACATTCAGTACTTC
.,TRBJ2-5,many,TRBV28,CASSSTFLMGETQYF,TGTGCCAGCAGTTCCACCTTTTTAATGGGAGAGACCCAGTACTTC
.,TRBJ1-6,few,TRBV5-1,CASSFDRYSPLHF,TGCGCCAGCAGCTTCGACAGGTACTCACCCCTCCACTTT
TRBD2,TRBJ2-1,many,TRBV28,CASRNAGGDYNEQFF,TGTGCCAGCAGAAATGCTGGGGGGGACTACAATGAGCAGTTCTTC
.,TRBJ2-1,many,TRBV2,CASSDGGATYNEQFF,TGTGCCAGCAGTGACGGCGGGGCAACCTACAATGAGCAGTTCTTC
.,TRBJ1-1,many,TRBV3-1,CASSQDRVANTEAFF,TGTGCCAGCAGCCAAGATAGAGTCGCGAACACTGAAGCTTTCTTT
.,TRBJ2-7,many,TRBV2,CASSERAGNEQYF,TGTGCCAGCAGTGAAAGGGCAGGGAACGAGCAGTACTTC
TRBD1,TRBJ2-1,.,TRBV6-1,CASSGTGAMWDF,TGTGCCAGCAGTGGGACAGGGGCCATGTGGGACTTC
.,TRBJ2-2,many,TRBV12-3/TRBV12-4,CASSSMAGGTGELFF,TGTGCCAGCAGTTCAATGGCCGGAGGGACCGGGGAGCTGTTTTTT
.,TRBJ1-3,.,TRBV5-5,CASSLPHGNTIYF,TGTGCCAGCAGCCTCCCCCACGGGAACACCATATATTTT
TRBD1,TRBJ1-1,.,TRBV5-4,CASSENRGSEAFF,TGTGCCAGCAGCGAAAACAGGGGATCTGAAGCTTTCTTT
.,TRBJ2-7,many,TRBV28,CASSWGTNEQYF,TGTGCCAGCAGTTGGGGGACCAACGAGCAGTACTTC
TRBD1,TRBJ2-4,few,TRBV2,CASSMGQGEFNIQYF,TGTGCCAGCAGTATGGGACAGGGAGAGTTCAACATTCAGTACTTC
.,TRBJ2-7,few,TRBV14,CASSQRVDRIPYEQYF,TGTGCCAGCAGCCAACGGGTAGACAGAATCCCTTACGAGCAGTACTTC
TRBD2,TRBJ2-1,.,TRBV19,CASSMAGGQAEQFF,TGTGCCAGTAGTATGGCGGGGGGGCAGGCTGAGCAGTTCTTC
TRBD1,TRBJ1-1,.,TRBV5-4,CASSLLDRGTEAFF,TGTGCCAGCAGCTTATTGGACAGGGGGACCGAAGCTTTCTTT
.,TRBJ1-1,.,TRBV7-8,CASSLGGGLRDTEAFF,TGTGCCAGCAGCTTAGGTGGAGGTTTAAGGGACACTGAAGCTTTCTTT
.,TRBJ2-7,many,TRBV5-1,CASSKTESYEQYF,TGCGCCAGCTCCAAGACGGAATCCTACGAGCAGTACTTC
.,TRBJ2-7,many,TRBV2,CASQIKEQYF,TGTGCCAGTCAGATTAAGGAGCAGTACTTC
.,TRBJ1-1,many,TRBV11-3,CASSSTGTPNTEAFF,TGTGCCAGCAGCTCCACCGGGACACCGAACACTGAAGCTTTCTTT
.,TRBJ1-3,few,TRBV6-1,CASRSSVSGNTIYF,TGTGCCAGCAGATCAAGCGTCTCTGGAAACACCATATATTTT
TRBD2,TRBJ2-3,.,TRBV20-1,CSASSPGLAGGTTDTQYF,TGCAGTGCTAGTTCTCCGGGACTAGCGGGGGGGACCACAGATACGCAGTATTTT
.,TRBJ2-3,many,TRBV11-1,CASNNGVSTDTQYF,TGTGCCAGCAACAATGGGGTATCCACAGATACGCAGTATTTT
.,TRBJ2-2,few,TRBV2,CASSGQREKIGELFF,TGTGCCAGCAGTGGGCAGAGGGAGAAAATCGGGGAGCTGTTTTTT
.,TRBJ1-6,many,TRBV12-3/TRBV12-4,CASSTDQESPLHF,TGTGCCAGCAGTACGGACCAAGAATCACCCCTCCACTTT
TRBD2,TRBJ2-2,many,TRBV12-3/TRBV12-4,CASSRLAGGLGTGELFF,TGTGCCAGCAGTAGACTAGCGGGGGGGCTGGGGACCGGGGAGCTGTTTTTT
.,TRBJ1-2,.,TRBV11-2,CASSFWARSYGYTF,TGTGCCAGCAGCTTCTGGGCTAGGAGCTATGGCTACACCTTC
.,TRBJ2-1,many,TRBV28,CASIRGTPSSYNEQFF,TGTGCCAGCATCAGAGGGACTCCGAGCTCCTACAATGAGCAGTTCTTC
TRBD2,TRBJ2-1,once,TRBV2,CASSEGGGASNEQFF,TGTGCCAGCAGTGAGGGCGGGGGGGCGAGCAATGAGCAGTTCTTC
TRBD2,TRBJ2-7,few,TRBV9,CASSAAAGGYEQYF,TGTGCCAGCAGCGCAGCGGCGGGGGGATACGAGCAGTACTTC
.,TRBJ1-1,many,TRBV24-1,CATRSAAGNDFF,TGTGCCACCAGGTCGGCGGCAGGCAACGACTTCTTT
TRBD1,TRBJ2-6,.,TRBV5-1,CASSLGGTAGANVLTF,TGCGCCAGCAGCTTGGGGGGGACAGCAGGGGCCAACGTCCTGACTTTC
.,TRBJ2-1,many,TRBV7-9,CASSPRATDNEQFF,TGTGCCAGCAGCCCTAGGGCGACAGACAATGAGCAGTTCTTC
.,TRBJ2-7,many,TRBV12-3/TRBV12-4,CASSFRGSYEQYF,TGTGCCAGCAGTTTCCGCGGTTCCTACGAGCAGTACTTC
TRBD1,TRBJ1-4,.,TRBV11-2,CASRARDRANEKLFF,TGTGCCAGCAGAGCCAGGGACAGGGCAAATGAAAAACTGTTTTTT
.,TRBJ1-6,few,TRBV7-9,CASSSTDDYNSPLHF,TGTGCCAGCAGCAGCACAGACGATTATAATTCACCCCTCCACTTT